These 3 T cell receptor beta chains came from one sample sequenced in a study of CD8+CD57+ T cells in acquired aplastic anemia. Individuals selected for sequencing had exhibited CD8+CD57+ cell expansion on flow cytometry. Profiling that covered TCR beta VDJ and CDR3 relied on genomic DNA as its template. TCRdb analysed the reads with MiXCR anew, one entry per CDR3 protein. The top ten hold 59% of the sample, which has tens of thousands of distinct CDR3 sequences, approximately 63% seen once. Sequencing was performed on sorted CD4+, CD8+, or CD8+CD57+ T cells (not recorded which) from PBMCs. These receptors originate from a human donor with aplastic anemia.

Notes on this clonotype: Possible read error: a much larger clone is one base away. CDR3 in amino acids: CASSLQGGAATNYGYTF. The CDR3 nucleotides read TGTGCCAGCAGCTTACAGGGAGGGGCGGCCACTAACTATGGCTACACCTTC. The V gene is TRBV11-1, the J gene TRBJ1-2, with a tentative D call TRBD1 (5 bases). The V and J ends lost 2 bases and 0 bases respectively, with 16 bases between them. Germline-derived CDR1 and CDR2 are SGHAT and FQDESV (reference sequence). The CDR3 consists of 17 residues.

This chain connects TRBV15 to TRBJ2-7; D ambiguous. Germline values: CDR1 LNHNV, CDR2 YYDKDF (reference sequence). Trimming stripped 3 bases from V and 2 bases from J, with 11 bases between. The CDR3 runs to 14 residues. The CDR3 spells CATSRDAGAYEQYF. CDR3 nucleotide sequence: TGTGCCACCAGCAGGGACGCTGGGGCCTACGAGCAGTACTTC.

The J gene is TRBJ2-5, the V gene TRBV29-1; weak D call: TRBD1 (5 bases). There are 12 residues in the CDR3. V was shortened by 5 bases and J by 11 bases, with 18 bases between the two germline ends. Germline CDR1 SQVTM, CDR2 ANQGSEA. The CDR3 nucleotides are TGCAGCGTTTACAGGAATTCGGGTGAGCAGTACTTC. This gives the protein CSVYRNSGEQYF.